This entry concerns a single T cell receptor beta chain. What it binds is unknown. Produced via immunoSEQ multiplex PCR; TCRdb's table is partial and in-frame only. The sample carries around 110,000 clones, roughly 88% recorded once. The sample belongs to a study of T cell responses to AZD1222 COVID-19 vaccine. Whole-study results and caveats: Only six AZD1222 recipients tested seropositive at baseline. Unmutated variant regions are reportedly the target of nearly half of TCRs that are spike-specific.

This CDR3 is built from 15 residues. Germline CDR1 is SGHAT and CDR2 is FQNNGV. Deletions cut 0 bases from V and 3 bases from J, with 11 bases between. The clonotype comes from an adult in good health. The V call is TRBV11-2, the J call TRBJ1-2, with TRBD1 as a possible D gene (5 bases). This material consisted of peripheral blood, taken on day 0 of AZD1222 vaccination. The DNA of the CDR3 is TGTGCCAGCAGCTTAGACCCCGGGGCCCACTATGGCTACACCTTC. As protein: CASSLDPGAHYGYTF.